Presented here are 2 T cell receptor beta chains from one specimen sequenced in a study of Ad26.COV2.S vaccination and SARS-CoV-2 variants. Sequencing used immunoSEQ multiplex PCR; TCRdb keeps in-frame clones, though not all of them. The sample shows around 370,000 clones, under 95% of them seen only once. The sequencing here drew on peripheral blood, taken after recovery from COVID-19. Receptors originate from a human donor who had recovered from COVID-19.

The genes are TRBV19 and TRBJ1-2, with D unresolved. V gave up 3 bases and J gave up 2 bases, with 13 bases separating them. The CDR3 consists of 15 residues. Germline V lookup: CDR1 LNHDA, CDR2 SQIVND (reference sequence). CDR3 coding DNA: TGTGCCAGTAGTATTTTTCATCTACAAAACTATGGCTACACCTTC. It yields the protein CASSIFHLQNYGYTF.

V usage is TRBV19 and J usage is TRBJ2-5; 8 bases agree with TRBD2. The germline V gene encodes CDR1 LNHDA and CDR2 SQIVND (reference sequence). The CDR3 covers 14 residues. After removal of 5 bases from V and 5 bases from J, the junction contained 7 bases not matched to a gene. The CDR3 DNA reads TGTGCCAGTAGTGCCGGGGGGGGTTCGGAGACCCAGTACTTC. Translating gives CASSAGGGSETQYF. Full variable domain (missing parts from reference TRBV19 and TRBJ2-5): DGGITQSPKYLFRKEGQNVTLSCEQNLNHDAMYWYRQDPGQGLRLIYYSQIVNDFQKGDIAEGYSVSREKKESFPLTVTSAQKNPTAFYLCASSAGGGSETQYFGPGTRLLVL.